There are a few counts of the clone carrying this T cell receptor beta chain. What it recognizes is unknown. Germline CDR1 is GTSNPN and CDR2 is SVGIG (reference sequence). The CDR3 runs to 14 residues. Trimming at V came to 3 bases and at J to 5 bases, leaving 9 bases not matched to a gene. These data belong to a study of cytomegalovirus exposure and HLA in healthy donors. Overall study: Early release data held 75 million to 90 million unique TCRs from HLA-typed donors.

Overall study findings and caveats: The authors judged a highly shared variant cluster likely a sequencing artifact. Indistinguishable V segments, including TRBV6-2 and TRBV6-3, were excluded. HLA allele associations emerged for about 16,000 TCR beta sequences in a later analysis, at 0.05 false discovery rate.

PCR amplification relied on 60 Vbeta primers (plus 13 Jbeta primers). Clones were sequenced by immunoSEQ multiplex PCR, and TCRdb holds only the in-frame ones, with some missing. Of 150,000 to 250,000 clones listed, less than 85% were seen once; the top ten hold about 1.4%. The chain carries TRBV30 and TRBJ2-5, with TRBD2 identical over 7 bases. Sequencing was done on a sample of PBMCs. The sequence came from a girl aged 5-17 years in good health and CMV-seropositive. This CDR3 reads CAWSRGSGEETQYF. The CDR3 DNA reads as TGTGCCTGGAGCCGGGGGAGCGGGGAGGAGACCCAGTACTTC.